Listed below are T cell receptor beta chains from one sample, sequenced in a study of blood T cells in healthy people across ages. A single record per CDR3 protein comes from TCRdb applying MiXCR to the 5' RACE reads. The sample lists about 1.8 million distinct CDR3 sequences; roughly 52% were seen once. Sequencing was carried out using blood. These receptors came from a woman in her 40s in good health. Both conserved end residues are part of each CDR3. Fields, in order: J gene, CDR3 length, V gene, clone size, D gene, CDR3 DNA, CDR3 protein. The D gene is left open where the match is weak. Part of the rows lack a size; the others show once, few, many or a class for expanded clones.

TRBJ2-1 | 14 | TRBV2 | few | TRBD1 | TGTGCCAGCAAAAGGGACAGGGGAAAGGATGAGCAGTTCTTC | CASKRDRGKDEQFF
TRBJ1-2 | 15 | TRBV7-2 | . | . | TGTGCCAGCAGCCCAGAAACAGTCATCAACTATGGCTACACCTTC | CASSPETVINYGYTF
TRBJ2-7 | 16 | TRBV6-2/TRBV6-3 | . | . | TGTGCCAGCAGTCCCCGGATAGACTCCCACTTGGACGAGCAGTACTTC | CASSPRIDSHLDEQYF
TRBJ1-1 | 13 | TRBV2 | . | . | TGTGCCAGCAGGGTAGAGAAGAACACTGAAGCTTTCTTT | CASRVEKNTEAFF
TRBJ2-4 | 17 | TRBV11-2 | . | TRBD2 | TGTGCCAGCAGCGAACTACCCGGGACTAGCGGGCGGGAGTCCCAGTACTTC | CASSELPGTSGRESQYF
TRBJ2-5 | 14 | TRBV5-1 | many | . | TGTGCCAGCAGTTTAACCGGCTCCCAAGAGACCCAGTACTTC | CASSLTGSQETQYF
TRBJ1-2 | 12 | TRBV20-1 | . | . | TGCAGTGCCCCCGGGCCCCGCCGTGGCTACACCTTC | CSAPGPRRGYTF
TRBJ1-6 | 17 | TRBV15 | . | TRBD1 | TGTGCCACCAGCCCTACTGAACAGGGGGCTAAGGTTTCACCCCTCCACTTT | CATSPTEQGAKVSPLHF
TRBJ2-3 | 14 | TRBV5-4 | . | . | TGTGCCAGCAGCTTGCCACAGGGTTCAGATACGCAGTATTTT | CASSLPQGSDTQYF
TRBJ1-2 | 16 | TRBV7-2 | . | . | TGTGCCAGCAGCTTAGGACGCACAGGCTTGGGGTATGGCTACACCTTC | CASSLGRTGLGYGYTF
TRBJ1-1 | 15 | TRBV5-4 | once | . | TGTGCCAGCAGCAACGGAGGGCAGGGATACACTGAAGCTTTCTTT | CASSNGGQGYTEAFF
TRBJ2-1 | 14 | TRBV4-3 | once | . | TGCGCCAGCAGCCAAGCCCTAGAACAAGAGACCCAGTTCTTC | CASSQALEQETQFF
TRBJ2-7 | 14 | TRBV27 | . | . | TGTGCCAGCAGTGACAGCGAATTTTACAATGAGCAGTACTTC | CASSDSEFYNEQYF
TRBJ2-6 | 20 | TRBV5-1 | . | . | TGCGCCAGCAGCTTGTTGGGCCAGGGGTGGGGGTCCTCTGGGGCCAACGTCCTGACTTTC | CASSLLGQGWGSSGANVLTF
TRBJ2-5 | 16 | TRBV2 | . | TRBD2 | TGTGCCAGCAGTCGCCGACTAGCGGGGGATGAAGAGACCCAGTACTTC | CASSRRLAGDEETQYF
TRBJ2-7 | 10 | TRBV20-1 | few | . | TGCAGTGCTCCACTGGACGAGCAGTACTTC | CSAPLDEQYF
TRBJ2-1 | 15 | TRBV2 | . | TRBD2 | TGTGCCAGCAGGAGAGCTAGCGGGGGTTACAATGAGCAGTTCTTC | CASRRASGGYNEQFF
TRBJ2-1 | 15 | TRBV20-1 | . | . | TGCAGTGCCTCTCCAGCGGAGCCTTTTTACAATGAGCAGTTCTTC | CSASPAEPFYNEQFF
TRBJ2-3 | 15 | TRBV9 | . | . | TGTGCCAGCAGCGTAGGGACAGCGACCACAGATACGCAGTATTTT | CASSVGTATTDTQYF
TRBJ1-6 | 14 | TRBV28 | . | TRBD1 | TGTGCCAGCAGAGCGACAGGGAACAATTCACCCCTCCACTTT | CASRATGNNSPLHF
TRBJ2-5 | 15 | TRBV6-6 | few | . | TGTGCCAGCACCCCTGCGGCGGGGACCCAAGAGACCCAGTACTTC | CASTPAAGTQETQYF
TRBJ2-7 | 12 | TRBV7-2 | few | TRBD2 | TGTGCCAGCAGCTCTGGACTAGTCGAGCAGTACTTC | CASSSGLVEQYF
TRBJ2-6 | 15 | TRBV7-8 | . | . | TGTGCCGGTCGGCGGAGCTCCTCTGGGGCCAACGTCCTGACTTTC | CAGRRSSSGANVLTF
TRBJ1-1 | 13 | TRBV28 | . | . | TGTGCCAGCAGTAATCAGAGAAACACTGAAGCTTTCTTT | CASSNQRNTEAFF
TRBJ1-5 | 16 | TRBV12-3/TRBV12-4 | . | TRBD1 | TGTGCCAGCAGTTTAGTGATACAGGGGAGCAATCAGCCCCAGCATTTT | CASSLVIQGSNQPQHF
TRBJ2-4 | 15 | TRBV6-2/TRBV6-3 | few | . | TGTGCCAGCAGTCTCCTAGGGCCAGCCAAAAACATTCAGTACTTC | CASSLLGPAKNIQYF
TRBJ2-5 | 15 | TRBV7-8 | . | . | TGTGCCAGCAGCTCGGACGGGGGAAACCAAGAGACCCAGTACTTC | CASSSDGGNQETQYF
TRBJ2-1 | 15 | TRBV7-2 | few | TRBD2 | TGTGCCAGCAGCCCGGGACTAGCGAGGAACAATGAGCAGTTCTTC | CASSPGLARNNEQFF
TRBJ2-1 | 15 | TRBV6-1 | . | TRBD2 | TGTGCCAGCAGTGAACCAGCGGGGGGGCAGAATGAGCAGTTCTTC | CASSEPAGGQNEQFF
TRBJ2-1 | 16 | TRBV7-2 | few | TRBD2 | TGTGCCAGCAGCTTTTCTAGCGGGGGTACCTACAATGAGCAGTTCTTC | CASSFSSGGTYNEQFF
TRBJ2-7 | 15 | TRBV5-6 | few | . | TGTGCCAGCAGCCCCATTGAGGGGACCTCCTACGAGCAGTACTTC | CASSPIEGTSYEQYF
TRBJ1-2 | 14 | TRBV7-2 | many | TRBD1 | TGTGCCAGCAGTTTGACAGGGGGCGGGTATGGCTACACCTTC | CASSLTGGGYGYTF
TRBJ2-3 | 16 | TRBV15 | . | TRBD2 | TGTGCCACCAGCAGTGGGACTAGCGGGCCCACAGATACGCAGTATTTT | CATSSGTSGPTDTQYF
TRBJ2-1 | 17 | TRBV6-1 | . | . | TGTGCCAGCAGTGAAGCGCTCGGGGTAGCGGCGTACAATGAGCAGTTCTTC | CASSEALGVAAYNEQFF
TRBJ2-5 | 16 | TRBV6-1 | . | . | TGTGCCAGCAGTGAACGGGGACAAAGGTACCAAGAGACCCAGTACTTC | CASSERGQRYQETQYF
TRBJ2-7 | 14 | TRBV12-3/TRBV12-4 | . | . | TGTGCCAGCAGTATCCAACAGGGTGGGTACGAGCAGTACTTC | CASSIQQGGYEQYF
TRBJ2-6 | 15 | TRBV29-1 | few | TRBD1 | TGCAGCGTCGGACAGGGTCTTTCTGGGGCCAACGTCCTGACTTTC | CSVGQGLSGANVLTF
TRBJ2-7 | 14 | TRBV6-5 | few | . | TGTGCCAGCAGCCCCGCCGGGATCTCCTACGAGCAGTACTTC | CASSPAGISYEQYF
TRBJ2-1 | 15 | TRBV27 | once | . | TGTGCCAGCAGTCCCCATAGACATGCTCAACCGGAGCAGTTCTTC | CASSPHRHAQPEQFF
TRBJ2-1 | 12 | TRBV9 | . | . | TGTGCCAGCAGCGCCGTCTACAATGAGCAGTTCTTC | CASSAVYNEQFF
TRBJ1-2 | 13 | TRBV28 | . | . | TGTGCCAGCGACAGGCAGGCTAACTATGGCTACACCTTC | CASDRQANYGYTF
TRBJ2-3 | 15 | TRBV29-1 | . | TRBD2 | TGCAGCGCCGGCGGGGGGCAATCTAGCACAGATACGCAGTATTTT | CSAGGGQSSTDTQYF
TRBJ1-1 | 14 | TRBV11-3 | . | TRBD1 | TGTGCCAGCAGCCGAAGAGGGGGCGGCACTGAAGCTTTCTTT | CASSRRGGGTEAFF
TRBJ2-1 | 18 | TRBV27 | . | . | TGTGCCAGCAGTTTGTCAGGGGGTCGCCTAGGGAGGTACAATGAGCAGTTCTTC | CASSLSGGRLGRYNEQFF
TRBJ1-6 | 16 | TRBV7-9 | . | . | TGTGCCAGCAGCCCCGCGGGAGGAGGTGGTAATTCACCCCTCCACTTT | CASSPAGGGGNSPLHF
TRBJ2-7 | 15 | TRBV27 | . | TRBD2 | TGTGCCAGCAGTTTTATTAGCGGGGGGGCGGACGAGCAGTACTTC | CASSFISGGADEQYF
TRBJ1-2 | 14 | TRBV9 | . | . | TGTGCCAGCAGCGTAGCCCCAGGGGAGCGTGGCTACACCTTC | CASSVAPGERGYTF
TRBJ2-5 | 14 | TRBV10-3 | . | TRBD1 | TGTGCCATCAGTCAGACAGGGAATGGGGAGACCCAGTACTTC | CAISQTGNGETQYF
TRBJ2-7 | 15 | TRBV12-3/TRBV12-4 | few | TRBD1 | TGTGCCAGCAGTCGCGGGACAGGGATCTCCTACGAGCAGTACTTC | CASSRGTGISYEQYF
TRBJ2-1 | 15 | TRBV18 | . | TRBD1 | TGTGCCAGCTCTGCGCCGGGACAGCCTTACAATGAGCAGTTCTTC | CASSAPGQPYNEQFF